The TCR beta chain described here comes from a study of Ad26.COV2.S vaccination and SARS-CoV-2 variants (dated by TCRdb to about 2021). Broadly, across the study: Donors in the vaccine arm were drawn from COV1001, a phase I-IIa trial of Ad26.COV2.S in healthy adults that was multicentre, randomized, double-blind and placebo-controlled. Ad26.COV2.S was administered intramuscularly at a dose of 5x10^10 or 1x10^11 viral particles, either as one shot or as two shots given 56 days apart. TCRbeta repertoire sequencing served as the tool for gauging how specific and how broad the SARS-CoV-2-reactive T cell receptors were following Ad26.COV2.S vaccination. A total of 32 samples were included in the TCR-sequenced set, comprising 19 Ad26.COV2.S vaccine recipients, 5 placebo recipients and 8 SARS-CoV-2 convalescent individuals. Blinding of investigators to trial group allocation was maintained during experiments and outcome assessment. Participants in the trial were split at random into five groups of five each, receiving low-dose or high-dose Ad26.COV2.S once or twice, or else placebo on both occasions.

Per the publication, the treatment or condition label means: roughly 20 received Ad26.COV2.S at low or high dose, single or two shots; about 5 received placebo; per-sample allocation not given. For vaccine and placebo recipients, repertoires were sequenced using samples collected on day 63 after the first injection. Between 29 July and 7 August 2020, Cohort 1b enrolled some 25 adults aged 18-55 years at one site in Boston, USA. Ad26.COV2.S was a replication-incompetent adenovirus type 26 vector that expressed a prefusion-stabilized SARS-CoV-2 spike protein derived from the original Wuhan strain. TCRbeta CDR3 regions were sequenced with the immunoSEQ Assay. After extraction, genomic DNA underwent amplification by bias-controlled multiplex PCR, followed by high-throughput sequencing. For the original study's pipeline: To quantify the absolute abundance of each unique TCRbeta CDR3 region, sequences were collapsed and filtered. T cell fraction was estimated by normalization of TCRbeta template counts to usable DNA, with usable DNA being measured through amplification of reference genes present in all nucleated cells. Repertoire TCRs were annotated as SARS-CoV-2-specific by exact matching of V gene, CDR3 amino acid sequence and J gene to a known reactive TCR set. The reference SARS-CoV-2 TCR set was derived from MIRA and filtered for enrichment in COVID-19-positive ImmuneCODE repertoires, a step that removed public or cross-reactive TCRs. Using the MIRA antigens, annotated TCRs were further analysed by specific ORF or by position within an ORF. Depth was the summed frequency of annotated unique rearrangements, while breadth was defined as annotated unique rearrangements over total unique productive rearrangements. Two-sided Wilcoxon rank-sum tests were used to compare TCR breadth between groups. The table comes from immuneACCESS by way of TCRdb, which keeps in-frame sequences with V and J called. Part of the clones is missing from these tables; in studies checked, under half for an unresolved V gene and the rest for unknown reasons. Clone size and V and J calls were adopted from that table, with D and trimming inferred from the DNA. This sample is represented by 300,000 to 400,000 clones; about 87% of them were singletons. Of the sample, 6.4% is held by the ten largest clones.

What the study reported, not specific to this receptor: Vaccine and placebo recipients had similar non-spike TCR breadth, a finding consistent with the vaccine containing only spike. After vaccination, spike-specific CD8+ and CD4+ T cell responses were reported to show substantial breadth. It was noted by the authors that total T cell responses may have been underestimated by the TCR breadth and depth analyses. Comparing responses between vaccine doses or regimens was not something the study was powered to do. Compared with placebo recipients, Ad26.COV2.S recipients showed higher spike-specific TCR breadth (P = 0.0014).

Per the germline V gene, MNHEY is the CDR1 and SVGAGI is the CDR2. The CDR3, from cysteine to phenylalanine, totals 15 residues. Only the CDR3 region is kept as DNA, spanning 45 bases read in frame from base 1. V is reduced by 5 bases and J by 2 bases, leaving a spacing of 13 bases between them. Points on this clone: Its cognate antigen has yet to be identified. One base away there is no much larger clone; base qualities are not given.

This chain is built from TRBV6-5 and TRBJ1-5, and the D gene may be TRBD1, 6 bases matching. This TCR was sampled from a person aged 18-60 years who received the Ad26.COV2.S COVID-19 vaccine or a placebo. The sequences come from peripheral blood, collected in a trial of Ad26.COV2.S vaccine versus placebo. The bases are TGTGCCAGCAGTCTGGGGGGGCTTGGCAATCAGCCCCAGCATTTT. This codes for CASSLGGLGNQPQHF.